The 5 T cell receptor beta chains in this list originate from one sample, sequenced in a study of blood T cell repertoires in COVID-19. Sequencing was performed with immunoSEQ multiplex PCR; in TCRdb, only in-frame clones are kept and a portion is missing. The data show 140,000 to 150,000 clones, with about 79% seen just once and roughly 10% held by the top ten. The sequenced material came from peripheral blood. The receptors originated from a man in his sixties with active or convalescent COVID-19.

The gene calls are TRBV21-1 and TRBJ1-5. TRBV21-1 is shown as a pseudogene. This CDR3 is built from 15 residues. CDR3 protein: CASSKERESNQPQHF. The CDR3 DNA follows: TGTGCCAGCAGCAAAGAGCGGGAAAGCAATCAGCCCCAGCATTTT.

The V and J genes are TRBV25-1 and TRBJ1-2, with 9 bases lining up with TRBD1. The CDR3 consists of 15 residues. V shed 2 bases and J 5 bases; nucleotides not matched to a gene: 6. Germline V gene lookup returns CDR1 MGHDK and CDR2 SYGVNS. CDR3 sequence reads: CASSEATGGDYGYTF. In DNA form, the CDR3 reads TGTGCCAGCAGTGAAGCGACAGGGGGGGATTATGGCTACACCTTC.

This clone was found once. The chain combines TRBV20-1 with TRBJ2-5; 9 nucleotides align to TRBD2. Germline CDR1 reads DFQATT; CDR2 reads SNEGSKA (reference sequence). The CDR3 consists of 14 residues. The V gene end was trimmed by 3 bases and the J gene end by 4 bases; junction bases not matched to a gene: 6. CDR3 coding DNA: TGCAGTGCTAGTACGCGGGGGGGCAGAGAGACCCAGTACTTC. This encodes CSASTRGGRETQYF.

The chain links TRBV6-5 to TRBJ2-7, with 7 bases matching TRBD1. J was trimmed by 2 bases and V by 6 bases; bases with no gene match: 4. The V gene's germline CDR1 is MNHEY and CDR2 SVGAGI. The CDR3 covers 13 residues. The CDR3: CASSRQGPYEQYF. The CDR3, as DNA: TGTGCCAGCAGCCGACAGGGACCCTACGAGCAGTACTTC.

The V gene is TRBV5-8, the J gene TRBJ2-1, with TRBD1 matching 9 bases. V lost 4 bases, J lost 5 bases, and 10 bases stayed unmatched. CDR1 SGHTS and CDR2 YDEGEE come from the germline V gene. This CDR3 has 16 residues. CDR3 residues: CASSRGTGGADNEQFF. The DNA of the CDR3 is TGTGCCAGCAGCCGGGGAACAGGGGGCGCTGACAATGAGCAGTTCTTC. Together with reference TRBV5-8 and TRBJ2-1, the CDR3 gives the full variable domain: EAGVTQSPTHLIKTRGQQATLRCSPISGHTSVYWYQQALGLGLQFLLWYDEGEERNRGNFPPRFSGRQFPNYSSELNVNALELEDSALYLCASSRGTGGADNEQFFGPGTRLTVL.